Presented here are 12 T cell receptor beta chains from one specimen sequenced in a study of CD4+ T cells in melanoma. Sequencing was performed with immunoSEQ multiplex PCR; in TCRdb, only in-frame clones are kept and a portion is missing. The sample includes approximately 15,000 clones, approximately 88% of them seen just once. The sample taken for sequencing was cells from a culture (not recorded whether cultured in vitro). The receptors were sampled from a human donor with melanoma.

The V and J genes are TRBV19 and TRBJ1-5, with D possibly matching TRBD1 (5 bases). The V end lost 7 bases, the J end lost 2 bases, and 18 bases lay between the germline ends. The CDR3 runs 16 residues. CDR1 and CDR2 (germline): LNHDA, SQIVND (reference sequence). The CDR3 DNA reads TGTGCCAGTACCGACGGGGGAATTCGGGGCAATCAGCCCCAGCATTTT. Encoded protein: CASTDGGIRGNQPQHF. Looking up the rest from reference TRBV19 and TRBJ1-5 gives the full variable domain: DGGITQSPKYLFRKEGQNVTLSCEQNLNHDAMYWYRQDPGQGLRLIYYSQIVNDFQKGDIAEGYSVSREKKESFPLTVTSAQKNPTAFYLCASTDGGIRGNQPQHFGDGTRLSIL.

This chain links TRBV5-1 with TRBJ2-7; 7 nucleotides align to TRBD1. This CDR3 has 14 residues. The V and J ends lost 4 bases and 2 bases, in that order; junction bases with no gene match: 6. Germline loops: CDR1 SGHRS, CDR2 YFSETQ. The DNA for the CDR3 is TGCGCCAGCAGCGAGACAGGGAGTACCTACGAGCAGTACTTC. Translation gives CASSETGSTYEQYF.

V usage is TRBV2 and J usage is TRBJ1-1; D unclear. This CDR3 contains 14 residues. The V and J ends lost 6 bases and 3 bases respectively, with 14 bases between them. The germline CDR1 and CDR2 sequences are SNHLY and FYNNEI. The CDR3 protein is CASREGFRDTEAFF. The CDR3 DNA reads TGTGCCAGCAGAGAGGGCTTCAGAGACACTGAAGCTTTCTTT.

The chain joins TRBV6-6 to TRBJ1-4; TRBD1 matches at 9 bases. Looked up from germline, CDR1 is MNHNY and CDR2 is SVGAGI (reference sequence). The V gene end was trimmed by 4 bases and the J gene end by 6 bases; junction bases not matched to a gene: 9. The CDR3 is 16 amino acids. CDR3 sequence (DNA): TGTGCCAGCAGTTCCGGGACAGGGTTAAAATATGAAAAACTGTTTTTT. The encoded protein is CASSSGTGLKYEKLFF.

The chain is built from TRBV5-1 and TRBJ2-2; 9 bases fit TRBD1. The CDR3 length is 14 residues. In germline, CDR1 is SGHRS, CDR2 YFSETQ. J was trimmed by 5 bases and V by 2 bases; bases with no gene match: 1. For the CDR3, the DNA is TGCGCCAGCAGCTTACAGGGGGCGACCGGGGAGCTGTTTTTT. Its protein product is CASSLQGATGELFF.

The rearrangement links TRBV19 to TRBJ1-3; D unclear. The CDR3 length is 15 residues. In germline, CDR1 is LNHDA, CDR2 SQIVND (reference sequence). Trimming took 3 bases from V and 0 from J, leaving 9 bases between them. The CDR3 spells CASSIVVGSGNTIYF. The DNA for the CDR3 is TGTGCCAGTAGTATTGTCGTGGGCTCTGGAAACACCATATATTTT.

The V gene is TRBV5-1, the J gene TRBJ2-6; 7 positions agree with TRBD1. The CDR3 is made up of 20 amino acids. With 2 bases clipped from V and 1 base from J, the junction kept 15 bases outside the gene matches. Germline V lookup: CDR1 SGHRS, CDR2 YFSETQ. The chain's CDR3 is CASSFGTANELFSGANVLTF. CDR3 sequence (DNA): TGCGCCAGCAGCTTTGGGACAGCGAACGAGCTTTTTTCTGGGGCCAACGTCCTGACTTTC.

This chain links TRBV10-3 with TRBJ2-4, with D maybe TRBD1 (5 bases). The germline CDR1 and CDR2 sequences are ENHRY and SYGVKD. This CDR3 contains 16 residues. V lost 2 bases and J lost 0, with 11 bases in between. In DNA, the CDR3 is TGTGCCATCAGTGAGGGGGCAGCTTTAGCCAAAAACATTCAGTACTTC. Its protein is CAISEGAALAKNIQYF.

This clone was counted only a few times. The CDR3 sequence is CASSFVPGDRQKPAIYTNTGELFF. The CDR3 region has the DNA TGTGCCAGCAGCTTTGTCCCGGGGGACAGACAGAAACCAGCAATATACACGAACACCGGGGAGCTGTTTTTT. The rearrangement joins TRBV12-1 to TRBJ2-2; the D call TRBD1 from the table was never checked on the DNA. TRBV12-1 is labeled a pseudogene. The length of the CDR3 is 24 residues.

The genes are TRBV4-1 and TRBJ2-1, with TRBD1 matching over 9 bases. The V segment lost 0 bases and the J segment 2 bases; nucleotides outside the gene matches: 5. The CDR3 contains 17 residues. Germline assignment: CDR1 MGHRA and CDR2 YSYEKL. Here the CDR3 DNA reads TGCGCCAGCAGCCAAGATTCCAGGACAGGGGCCTACAATGAGCAGTTCTTC. This sequence encodes CASSQDSRTGAYNEQFF.

The J gene is TRBJ2-6, the V gene TRBV6-6; D is unresolved. CDR1 is MNHNY and CDR2 is SVGAGI in the germline V gene (reference sequence). V lost 4 bases to trimming and J lost 2 bases, with 3 bases between them. The CDR3 is 13 amino acids. The chain's CDR3 is CASSSAGANVLTF. CDR3 bases: TGTGCCAGCAGTTCTGCTGGGGCCAACGTCCTGACTTTC.

The rearrangement uses TRBV6-6 and TRBJ1-5; D is uncertain. The CDR3 has 13 amino acids. Germline V CDR1 and CDR2: MNHNY, SVGAGI (reference sequence). The germline V and J ends were trimmed by 3 bases and 4 bases, with 7 bases remaining between them. Here the CDR3 DNA reads TGTGCCAGCAGTTATACCTCTAATCAGCCCCAGCATTTT. Its protein is CASSYTSNQPQHF.